This T cell receptor beta chain was captured in a study of shared clonotypes between healthy human individuals. The protocol was immunoSEQ multiplex PCR, while the TCRdb copy is restricted to in-frame clones and leaves out a portion. The sample includes millions of clones, about 92% of them seen just once. The CDR3 runs to 15 residues. J lost 4 bases, V lost 3 bases, and 4 bases had no gene match. Germline V lookup: CDR1 KGHSH, CDR2 LQKENI. Sequenced material: naive CD4+ T cells sorted from blood. Regarding subset: CD45RA+ positively selected. The sequence came from a man between 18 and 29 years old in good health. This rearrangement joins TRBV18 to TRBJ2-2; the match to TRBD2 covers 8 bases. The CDR3 spells CASSPGLAATGELFF. CDR3 DNA: TGTGCCAGCTCACCCGGACTAGCCGCCACCGGGGAGCTGTTTTTT. The full variable domain, with the rest looked up from reference TRBV18 and TRBJ2-2, is NAGVMQNPRHLVRRRGQEARLRCSPMKGHSHVYWYRQLPEEGLKFMVYLQKENIIDESGMPKERFSAEFPKEGPSILRIQQVVRGDSAAYFCASSPGLAATGELFFGEGSRLTVL.